This paragraph reports one T cell receptor (beta chain). Its antigen is currently unknown. The record originates from a study of cytomegalovirus exposure and HLA in healthy donors. PCR involved 60 Vbeta and 13 Jbeta primers. Profiling relied on immunoSEQ multiplex PCR, and the TCRdb table lists in-frame clones only, not all of them. This sample yields 85,000 to 130,000 clones, of which 71% are seen a single time; less than 3.5% belongs to the top ten. Points from the study as a whole: Researchers had no immune exposure information except CMV serostatus available. There were a few CMV-associated chains whose specificity for CMV antigens was confirmed in vitro. The authors later found HLA-associated TCR beta chains more clonally expanded than equally common others.

Germline V gene lookup returns CDR1 SGHDN and CDR2 FVKESK. CDR3 size: 15 residues. V lost 1 base, J lost 0 bases, and 8 bases lay in between. The sequencing sample was made of PBMCs. V is TRBV14 and J is TRBJ2-3; unclear D gene. This sequence was found in a female donor in good health and CMV-seronegative. The CDR3 region has the DNA TGTGCCAGCAGCCAAGCCTCCTATAGCACAGATACGCAGTATTTT. This sequence encodes CASSQASYSTDTQYF.